The entry below describes one T cell receptor (beta chain). The antigen this receptor binds is unknown. No clone much larger than this one lies a single base away; base qualities are absent. Looking up the germline V gene yields CDR1 MRHNA and CDR2 SNTAGT. The CDR3 numbers 15 residues from cysteine through phenylalanine. Only the CDR3 DNA is retained, 45 bases long and in frame from the first base. V is cut by 0 bases and J by 10 bases, and the space between the germline ends is 15 bases. Participants in the prospective study were enrolled through a virtual design, were aged about 18 to 89 years, and lived in approximately 25 United States geographic areas. In the prospective study, cohorts were assigned on the basis of participant-reported clinical history obtained from a screening survey and a study questionnaire. Exposed participants had been in contact, within 2 weeks of entering the study, with a person who had a PCR-confirmed or clinician-diagnosed case of COVID-19. Mobile phlebotomists in the prospective study collected whole blood, serum and a nasopharyngeal or oropharyngeal swab from every participant. Additional blood draws and questionnaires over a roughly two-month period could optionally be provided by prospective study participants. Before DNA extraction, prospective study blood samples were shipped either frozen or at room temperature.

TCRbeta CDR3 regions were amplified from genomic DNA by means of the immunoSEQ Assay, a bias-controlled multiplex PCR. The study's processing was this. The number of nucleated cells in each sample was estimated by amplification of reference gene primers within the assay. To quantify the absolute abundance of each unique TCRbeta CDR3 rearrangement, sequence reads were collapsed and filtered. For each sample, productive Simpson clonality was calculated as the square root of Simpson's diversity index over productive rearrangements. TCRdb's version of the immuneACCESS table is confined to in-frame rearrangements and falls short of the full clone set. An unresolved V gene accounts for under half of the shortfall where checked; the remainder is of unknown origin. V and J calls and clone size are given by that table; D and trimming were obtained from the DNA. The table for this sample lists a few hundred thousand clones; approximately 91% of them were counted only once. About 1.5% of the sample is in the top ten clones.

The sample comes from a study of blood T cell repertoires in COVID-19 (TCRdb year 2020). Turning to the overall study: Samples covering the acute and convalescent phases of COVID-19 were provided by collaborators in the United States, Italy and Spain. Where available, HLA class I and class II types were obtained from metadata supplied by the sample provider rather than from assay-based typing. Samples came from the ongoing ImmuneRACE study (first 160 participants) plus 1,254 subjects from 6 global collaborators. The repertoires were released in a freely available public database meant as a resource for research on the immune response to SARS-CoV-2. The material from the prospective study consisted of cDNA or gDNA derived from T cells, B-cell-depleted T cells, or PBMCs. The dataset comprised deeply sampled blood TCRbeta repertoires from subjects exposed to, actively infected with, or recovered from COVID-19. Nearly every sample came with metadata listing a de-identified subject ID, COVID-19 status, age in years and sex.

Points the paper makes about the study in general: How much clinical and demographic metadata was included differed by source and by participant, and the metadata was provided uncurated.

Sequences were obtained from PBMCs or T cells enriched from blood (not recorded which). The clonotype comes from a woman aged 18 to 35 who had been exposed to COVID-19. The chain was built from TRBV6-4 and TRBJ1-4; possibly the D gene is TRBD1, per 6 matching bases. The DNA sequence reads TGTGCCAGCAGTGACTCGGGGGGGCTCGCGACAAAACTGTTTTTT. It specifies CASSDSGGLATKLFF.